This T cell receptor beta chain was documented in a study of cytomegalovirus exposure and HLA in healthy donors (dated by TCRdb to about 2017). At the level of the whole study: In an earlier analysis of some 550 of the donors, about 270 Gb of sequence data and some 100 million unique TCR beta sequences from about 179 million T cells were reported. Several DR-DQ haplotypes were treated as single units for association and clustering because of strong linkage in the cohort. In addition to the first cohort of 666 subjects, a separate validation cohort of about 120 different subjects was used. The study was designed to test whether signatures of past pathogen exposure could be identified by cataloging public T cell receptors. All discovery cohort repertoires had been generated on a single sequencing platform. To predict cytomegalovirus infection status, the study brought together high-throughput TCR immunosequencing, statistical association of individual TCRs with disease status, and machine learning. Among 350 to 400 genotyped donors of the cohort, an average of roughly 240,000 unique TCR beta nucleotide sequences were sequenced per donor, roughly 20% of them non-productive. An early release that covered some 630 HLA-typed donors contained around 300 gigabases of sequencing data and roughly 84 million unique TCR sequences. Among the roughly 400 genotyped donors, about 85% belonged to the genetic ancestry cluster associated with self-reported Caucasian donors. The number of typed donors differed by locus: roughly 629-640 for A, B, C, DRB1 and DQB1; some 500 for DQA1; 606 for DPA1; and approximately 450 for DPB1. Donor age, sex, ethnicity and CMV serostatus were collected together with the repertoire data. In a later genetic analysis, genome-wide SNP genotypes for about 55% of the roughly 700 donors were used, and that subset was treated as a discovery cohort. The study used immunosequencing to profile the T cell repertoires of 600 to 850 subjects and linked those repertoires to cytomegalovirus serostatus. In an earlier analysis of several hundred of the donors, high-throughput TCR beta sequencing was used to judge whether each TCR beta V gene segment behaved as functional or pseudogenic. Class I and class II HLA loci were covered by the typing at four-digit resolution. Rather than drawing on any new phenotypic data, the later analysis identified candidate immune exposures from TCR beta sequences and the way those sequences occurred across donors. To study patterns of TCR occurrence, a later analysis re-analyzed previously published TCR beta repertoires from 666 donors and added high-resolution HLA genotyping. Overall study results and their limits: A later genetic analysis associated a missense DCLRE1C variant with V-gene and J-gene trimming of TCR beta chains, and an independent cohort replicated the association. A further reported finding was that TCR beta sequences accurately predicted the HLA-A and HLA-B alleles for most subjects in the first cohort. The classifier was reported to diagnose cytomegalovirus status with high specificity and sensitivity in both the original cohort and the validation cohort. Assigning TCR associations to individual alleles was difficult when HLA alleles, especially DR and DQ, strongly co-occurred. A later analysis found that TCR association rates varied across HLA loci, with DRB1 alleles showing the most associated TCRs and HLA-C alleles the fewest. Because some donors lacked HLA typing at each locus, the association tests relied only on the typed subset. This cohort had only TCR beta chains sequenced, and the lack of alpha or paired-chain data limited which features could be detected. In an earlier analysis of approximately 590 of the donors, most TCR beta V segments appeared in productive rearrangements about 87% or about 30% of the time, broadly matching IMGT annotations. Sequencing depth was assumed to be roughly uniform across donors in the presence/absence analyses, though that assumption may not hold. Most TCR sequences were observed very rarely across donors, whereas some public TCRs were present in many individuals. In a later analysis, HLA-associated TCR beta chains showed more clonal expansion and lower generation probabilities than non-associated chains that were equally common. At a false discovery rate of 0.05, a later analysis linked around 17,000 TCR beta sequences to specific HLA alleles. A few of the identified cytomegalovirus-associated TCR beta chains were confirmed in vitro to be specific for cytomegalovirus antigens. Linkage disequilibrium might explain the correlated functional status among segregating V segments, but an unknown experimental factor could not be excluded. Compared with the 666-donor mean, donors in an Asian-associated ancestry cluster had fewer N-insertions in productive TCRs, according to a later genetic analysis. According to a later analysis, most CMV-associated TCR beta chains appeared to be HLA-restricted, and the HLA associations seemed to be driven largely by CMV exposure. The 87-base-pair reads could not distinguish some IMGT-functional V segments, including TRBV6-2 and TRBV6-3, so those segments were excluded. The authors suggested that the approach could potentially be extended to other disease states and immunological phenotypes. In the study, approximately 160 TCR beta chains were listed as associated with cytomegalovirus. Because counts were too low, seventeen rarely observed V segments, including chromosome 9 orphons, were left out of the earlier analysis of over 550 of the donors. In a later analysis, several top co-occurrence clusters were reported to appear linked to parvovirus B19, influenza, CMV and Epstein-Barr virus. A cluster of highly shared sequence variants was judged likely to represent a technical artifact of the sequencing pipeline. For the cohort, immune exposure information was limited to CMV serostatus.

The cohort was made up of under 800 healthy bone marrow donors. Cohort members were all nominally healthy when sampled, although unrecorded immune exposures were likely present. CMV serostatus was recorded as positive for 289 and negative for about 50% of the roughly 670 cohort members, whereas no CMV serostatus was recorded for the donor in question. A peripheral blood sample was provided by each donor, and peripheral blood mononuclear cells were used for TCR beta sequencing. Genomic DNA extraction from the blood cell samples was performed with the Qiagen DNeasy Blood Extraction Kit. Library preparation used the immunoSEQ multiplex PCR assay. For the multiplex PCR, a mixture combining 60 forward primers for TCR Vbeta segments and 13 reverse primers for TCR Jbeta segments was used. Amplification of the CDR3 region of rearranged TCR beta genes was performed with a multiplex PCR assay on genomic DNA. On the Illumina HiSeq System, the amplified TCR beta libraries were sequenced as 87-base-pair reads. In the original analysis: In a later analysis, around 80 million unique TCR beta chains were counted across the 690 or so repertoires, and roughly 11 million of these chains were shared by at least two donors. Raw reads were error-corrected and collapsed into unique sequences with a nearest-neighbor algorithm that merged closely related sequences to remove PCR and sequencing errors. CDR3 sequences were aligned to IMGT reference sequences to assign V, D and J gene segments. Each retained sequence needed at least a six-nucleotide match to both a V gene segment and a J gene segment. Rearrangements were called productive when the CDR3 lacked stop codons and stayed in frame with V and J; all others were non-productive. Following IMGT convention, CDR3 was defined as the stretch from the second conserved V-encoded cysteine to the conserved J-encoded phenylalanine. Sequences without an unambiguous match to a single V gene segment were excluded from the earlier analysis of over 500 of the donors. In an earlier analysis of several hundred of the donors, V segments were called functional above 56.7% productive rearrangements and were called segregating when the between-donor standard deviation exceeded 5%. A statistical classification framework was built to diagnose cytomegalovirus status from the catalog of TCR beta chain sequences. In a later analysis, V and J genes were assigned by comparing TCR nucleotide sequences against IMGT/GENE-DB human TR gene sequences. The TCRdist pipeline was used in a later analysis to assign CDR3 sequences and most-parsimonious VDJ recombination scenarios. In a later analysis, every TCR beta chain was defined by the combination of its CDR3 amino acid sequence and its V-gene family, and reads without a unique V-gene family were dropped. A later analysis removed several hundred highly shared, low-generation-probability nucleotide sequences to deal with suspected cross-contamination and a sequencing artifact. A later analysis calculated a clonal expansion index for each public chain from normalized within-repertoire ranks of inferred template counts. A later analysis computed generation probabilities with a VDJ recombination model fitted to out-of-frame rearrangements, and checked the results against IGoR. In a later analysis, hypergeometric tests were used to score TCR-TCR, TCR-HLA and TCR-CMV co-occurrence, with a repertoire-size bias correction applied to TCR pairs. In a later analysis, false discovery rates were estimated by permuting HLA or CMV assignments 20 times. In a later analysis, co-occurring TCRs were grouped using DBSCAN, with TCRdist sequence similarity added in when clustering inside HLA-allele-positive subsets. Repertoires with fewer than 30,000 or more than 120,000 public chains, plus five repertoires with anomalous nucleotide sharing, were excluded from co-occurrence clustering. Entries here come from immuneACCESS through TCRdb and include only in-frame sequences with V and J called. Some clones fail to appear in such tables; in the studies checked, an unresolved V gene covers under half of the shortfall, and the cause of the remainder is unknown. The V and J calls and the clone size are those of that table, but D and trimming were determined from the DNA. Counted in this sample were around 59,000 clones; roughly 83% of them appeared once. The ten largest account for about 1.6% of the sample.

From a lookup of the germline V gene, CDR1 and CDR2 are SNHLY and FYNNEI. V and J are trimmed by 1 base and 7 bases, and the gene matches miss 15 bases of the junction. The CDR3, cysteine through phenylalanine, is 17 amino acids long. The entry retains the CDR3 DNA only, 51 bases that are in frame from base 1. A note on this clone: Its antigen is unknown. It has no much larger one-base neighbor in the sample; base qualities were not kept.

The receptor was derived from a human donor in good health. The chain is encoded by TRBV2 joined to TRBJ2-5, with 7 central nucleotides matching TRBD2. Sequenced material: PBMCs. The CDR3 here reads CASSEEVWDYYGWTQYF. At the DNA level, the sequence is TGTGCCAGCAGTGAAGAGGTGTGGGACTACTATGGTTGGACCCAGTACTTC.